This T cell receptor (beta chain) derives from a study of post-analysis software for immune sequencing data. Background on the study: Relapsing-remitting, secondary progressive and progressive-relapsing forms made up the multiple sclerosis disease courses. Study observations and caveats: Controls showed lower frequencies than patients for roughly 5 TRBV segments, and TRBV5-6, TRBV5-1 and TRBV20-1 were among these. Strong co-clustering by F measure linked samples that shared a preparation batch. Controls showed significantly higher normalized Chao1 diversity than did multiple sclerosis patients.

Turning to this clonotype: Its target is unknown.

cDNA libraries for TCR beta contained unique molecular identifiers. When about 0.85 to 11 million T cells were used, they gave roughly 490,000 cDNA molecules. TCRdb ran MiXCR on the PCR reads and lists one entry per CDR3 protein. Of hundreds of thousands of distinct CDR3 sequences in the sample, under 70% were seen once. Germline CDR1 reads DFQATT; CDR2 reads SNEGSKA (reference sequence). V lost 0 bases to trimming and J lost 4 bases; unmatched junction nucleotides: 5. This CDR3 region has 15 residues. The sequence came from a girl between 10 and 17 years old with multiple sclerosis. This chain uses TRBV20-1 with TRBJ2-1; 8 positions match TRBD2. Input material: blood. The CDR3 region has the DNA TGCAGTGCTAGAGAAGCGGGAGCGGGTTACAATGAGCAGTTCTTC. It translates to CSAREAGAGYNEQFF.